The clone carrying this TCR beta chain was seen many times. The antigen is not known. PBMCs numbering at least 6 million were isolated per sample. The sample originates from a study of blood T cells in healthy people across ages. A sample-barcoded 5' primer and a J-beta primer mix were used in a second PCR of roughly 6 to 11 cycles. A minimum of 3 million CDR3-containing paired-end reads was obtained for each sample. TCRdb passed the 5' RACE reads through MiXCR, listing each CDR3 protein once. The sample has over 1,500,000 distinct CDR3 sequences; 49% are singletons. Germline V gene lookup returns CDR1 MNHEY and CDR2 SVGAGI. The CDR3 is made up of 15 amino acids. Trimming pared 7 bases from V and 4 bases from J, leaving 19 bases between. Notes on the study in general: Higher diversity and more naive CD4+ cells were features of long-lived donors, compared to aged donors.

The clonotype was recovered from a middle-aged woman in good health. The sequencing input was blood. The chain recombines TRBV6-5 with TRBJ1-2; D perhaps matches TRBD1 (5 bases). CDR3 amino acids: CASTKTASSSYGYTF. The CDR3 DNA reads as TGTGCCAGCACCAAGACAGCCTCCTCCTCCTATGGCTACACCTTC.